This T cell receptor beta chain was observed in a study of blood T cell repertoires in COVID-19. Using immunoSEQ multiplex PCR, the repertoire was profiled, and TCRdb retains in-frame clones only, with some absent. The sample lists around 230,000 clones; approximately 86% were seen once. Germline V gene lookup returns CDR1 SGHNT and CDR2 YYREEE (reference sequence). This CDR3 region has 15 residues. Trimming took 2 bases from V and 0 from J; bases not matched to a gene: 4. Input material: peripheral blood. The rearrangement uses TRBV5-4 and TRBJ2-7, with 8 bases fitting TRBD1. This clonotype was obtained from a man in his forties with acute or convalescent COVID-19. The CDR3 protein is CASSFGDRSSYEQYF. CDR3 DNA: TGTGCCAGCAGCTTTGGGGACAGGAGCTCCTACGAGCAGTACTTC. The entire variable domain, with the rest obtained from reference TRBV5-4 and TRBJ2-7, is as follows: ETGVTQSPTHLIKTRGQQVTLRCSSQSGHNTVSWYQQALGQGPQFIFQYYREEENGRGNFPPRFSGLQFPNYSSELNVNALELDDSALYLCASSFGDRSSYEQYFGPGTRLTVT.